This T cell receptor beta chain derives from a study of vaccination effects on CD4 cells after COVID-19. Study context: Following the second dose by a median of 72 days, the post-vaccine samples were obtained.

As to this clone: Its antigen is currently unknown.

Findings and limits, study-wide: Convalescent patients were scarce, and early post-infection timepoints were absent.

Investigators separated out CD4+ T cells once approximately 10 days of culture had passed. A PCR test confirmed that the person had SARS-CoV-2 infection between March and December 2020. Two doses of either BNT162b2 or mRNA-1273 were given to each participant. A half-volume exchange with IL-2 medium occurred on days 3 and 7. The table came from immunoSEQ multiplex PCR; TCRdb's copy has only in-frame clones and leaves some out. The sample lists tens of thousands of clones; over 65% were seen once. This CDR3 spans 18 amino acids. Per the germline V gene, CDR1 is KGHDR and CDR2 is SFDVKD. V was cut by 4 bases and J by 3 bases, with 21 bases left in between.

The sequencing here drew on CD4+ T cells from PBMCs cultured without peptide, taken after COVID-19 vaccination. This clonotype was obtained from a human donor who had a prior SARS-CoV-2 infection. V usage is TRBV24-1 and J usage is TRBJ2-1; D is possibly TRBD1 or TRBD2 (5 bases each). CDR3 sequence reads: CATSESPGGTEVYNEQFF. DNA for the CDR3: TGTGCCACCAGTGAATCTCCAGGTGGGACCGAAGTCTACAATGAGCAGTTCTTC.